The 11 T cell receptor beta chains below all came from one sample that was sequenced in a study of blood T cell repertoires in COVID-19. Profiled with immunoSEQ multiplex PCR; TCRdb holds only in-frame clones, not every one. This repertoire shows under 250,000 clones, 90% to 95% found once; its top ten account for around 0.84%. The sequencing input was peripheral blood. The receptors stem from a man in his fifties or sixties with COVID-19, enrolled during active disease.

This clone was counted between two and nine times. This specimen includes other DNA sequences encoding the same CDR3. This rearrangement joins TRBV5-5 to TRBJ1-4; 9 nucleotides match TRBD1. This CDR3 has 15 residues. The germline V gene encodes CDR1 SGHKS and CDR2 YYEKEE (reference sequence). V lost 2 bases to trimming and J lost 4 bases; unmatched junction nucleotides: 3. The CDR3 loop is CASSLEDRGNEKLFF. CDR3 DNA: TGTGCCAGCAGCTTAGAGGACAGGGGTAATGAAAAACTGTTTTTT.

In its sample, this clone was seen once. The V call is TRBV7-6, the J call TRBJ2-7; 7 positions agree with TRBD2. Trimming removed 5 bases from V and 6 bases from J; junction bases left unmatched: 16. Germline-derived CDR1 and CDR2 are SGHVS and FNYEAQ. This CDR3 is 16 amino acids long. The CDR3 DNA follows: TGTGCCAGCAGCCCCTTTACAGCCGCGGGGGTGGGCGAGCAGTACTTC. Translated: CASSPFTAAGVGEQYF. The whole variable domain, filled in from reference TRBV7-6 and TRBJ2-7, reads GAGVSQSPRYKVTKRGQDVALRCDPISGHVSLYWYRQALGQGPEFLTYFNYEAQQDKSGLPNDRFSAERPEGSISTLTIQRTEQRDSAMYRCASSPFTAAGVGEQYFGPGTRLTVT.

This chain joins TRBV10-2 and TRBJ1-2, with no clear D. V shed 0 bases and J shed 3 bases, with 11 bases lying between them. Germline V gene data show CDR1 as WSHSY and CDR2 as SAAADI. CDR3 length equals 15 residues. The CDR3 is CASSESGRPHYGYTF. In DNA, the CDR3 is TGCGCCAGCAGTGAGTCCGGCAGGCCACACTATGGCTACACCTTC.

The V and J genes are TRBV30 and TRBJ1-6; no clear D gene. The CDR3 totals 14 residues. Germline assignment: CDR1 GTSNPN and CDR2 SVGIG (reference sequence). Deletions cut 2 bases from V and 7 bases from J, with 12 bases between. CDR3 sequence: CAWSRRDQNSPLHF. The CDR3 DNA is TGTGCCTGGAGTAGGCGGGATCAAAATTCACCCCTCCACTTT.

The DNA for the CDR3 is TGTGCCAGCAGCTTATTAGCGGGAGAATGGGCCTACGAGCAGTACTTC. Protein sequence: CASSLLAGEWAYEQYF. V and J are TRBV7-2 and TRBJ2-7; TRBD2 matches 9 bases. Germline V gene sequence: CDR1 SGHTA, CDR2 FQGNSA. The CDR3 is 16 amino acids. The V and J ends lost 2 bases and 2 bases, in that order; junction bases with no gene match: 7.

This clone was picked up one time. For the CDR3, the DNA is TGTGCCAGCAGCTTGTTTCCCAAAAATCAGGGGGCAGAGACCCAGTACTTC. Translating gives CASSLFPKNQGAETQYF. V gene TRBV5-5 combines with J gene TRBJ2-5; 8 positions agree with TRBD1. Germline V gene data show CDR1 as SGHKS and CDR2 as YYEKEE (reference sequence). The CDR3 covers 17 residues. After removal of 1 base from V and 4 bases from J, the junction contained 12 bases not matched to a gene.

The chain couples TRBV30 to TRBJ1-1; possible D gene TRBD1, 6 bases. The CDR3 loop spans 14 amino acids. Per germline, CDR1 GTSNPN and CDR2 SVGIG (reference sequence). V was trimmed by 2 bases and J by 4 bases, leaving 14 bases between them. The CDR3 nucleotides read TGTGCCTGGAGTCTATTACAGGGTAGCACTGAAGCTTTCTTT. This codes for CAWSLLQGSTEAFF. Complete variable domain (other parts from reference TRBV30 and TRBJ1-1): SQTIHQWPATLVQPVGSPLSLECTVEGTSNPNLYWYRQAAGRGLQLLFYSVGIGQISSEVPQNLSASRPQDRQFILSSKKLLLSDSGFYLCAWSLLQGSTEAFFGQGTRLTVV.

This chain connects TRBV6-5 to TRBJ2-3, with TRBD2 matching 10 bases. The CDR3 runs to 16 residues. V shed 0 bases, J shed 4 bases, and the junction held 4 bases outside the gene matches. CDR1 is MNHEY, CDR2 SVGAGI, per germline. The CDR3: CASSYSAGGPSDTQYF. DNA for the CDR3: TGTGCCAGCAGTTACTCAGCGGGAGGGCCCTCAGATACGCAGTATTTT.

This chain links TRBV28 with TRBJ2-1; 14 bases fit TRBD2. This CDR3 has 20 residues. The V gene end was trimmed by 9 bases and the J gene end by 1 base; junction bases not matched to a gene: 17. Germline CDR1 MDHEN, CDR2 SYDVKM. The CDR3 coding sequence is TGTGCCAGTTGCCGGCAAAACCCGGGACTAGCGGGAGATTCCTACAATGAGCAGTTCTTC. This sequence encodes CASCRQNPGLAGDSYNEQFF.

A few counts support this clone. The chain uses TRBV9 and TRBJ2-2; D perhaps matches TRBD2 (5 bases). The CDR3 is made up of 15 amino acids. Germline V gene sequence: CDR1 SGDLS, CDR2 YYNGEE. V lost 3 bases and J 6 bases, leaving 15 bases between the germline ends. CDR3 DNA sequence: TGTGCCAGCAGCGAGACTCATTCGGGGTCCGGGGAGCTGTTTTTT. Amino acid sequence: CASSETHSGSGELFF.

Only one count was recorded for this clone. This chain joins TRBV11-3 and TRBJ2-1; the D gene is possibly TRBD2 (5 bases). The CDR3 runs to 14 residues. V lost 4 bases to trimming and J lost 4 bases, with 11 bases between them. Germline values: CDR1 SGHNT, CDR2 YENEEA. DNA of the CDR3: TGTGCCAGCAGCTCACGGGGAACGTACAATGAGCAGTTCTTC. This encodes CASSSRGTYNEQFF.